This T cell receptor beta chain came from a study of blood T cells in healthy people across ages. The CDR3 extends over 15 amino acids. In germline, CDR1 is LGHDT, CDR2 YNNKEL (reference sequence). Trimming at V came to 8 bases and at J to 4 bases, leaving 9 bases not matched to a gene. Findings and limits, study-wide: Those diversity estimates obtained from one million T cells were thought to be underestimates. There was no known CMV status for donors, so expanded clonotype changes were possibly confounded.

With a J-beta primer mix and a sample-barcoded 5' primer, a second PCR ran roughly 7 to 11 cycles. MiXCR, applied by TCRdb to the 5' RACE reads, yields one record per CDR3 protein. The repertoire holds roughly 1.6 million distinct CDR3 sequences, with 30% to 35% as singletons. Note on this clonotype: The antigen is undetermined.

Sequencing was performed on blood. V usage is TRBV3-1 and J usage is TRBJ2-1; 9 bases align to TRBD1. The sequence was obtained from a woman aged 25 to 45 in good health. CDR3 nucleotides: TGTGCCAGCGGCTACCGGGACAGGGCATACAATGAGCAGTTCTTC. It yields the protein CASGYRDRAYNEQFF.